A selection of T cell receptor beta chains follows, all from one sample in a study of blood T cell repertoires in COVID-19. Sequenced by immunoSEQ multiplex PCR; TCRdb stores in-frame clones only, minus some. The top ten hold about 5% of the sample, which has a few hundred thousand clones, less than 90% seen once. The sample was peripheral blood. These receptors all come from a man aged 55 to 70 who had recovered from COVID-19. CDR3s include the opening cysteine and the closing phenylalanine or tryptophan.

TRBJ2-7 TRBV10-3 CAISERTGGLAGAYEQYF
TRBJ1-4 TRBV5-1 CASSPAAGAYEKLFF
TRBJ1-2 TRBV6-1 CASSETPNYGYTF
TRBJ2-5 TRBV15 CATSRGGQGETQYF
TRBJ2-7 TRBV3-1/TRBV3-2 CASSLAGSDYEQYF
TRBJ2-7 TRBV5-4 CASSLRRERSYEQYF
TRBJ2-7 TRBV7-9 CASRTGATYEQYF
TRBJ2-2 TRBV28 CASSLSGGASGELFF
TRBJ1-1 TRBV5-1 CASSFNQGGVQAFF
TRBJ2-3 TRBV7-3 CASSFRGGSTDTQYF
TRBJ1-2 TRBV25-1 CASSALGGTGYGYTF
TRBJ2-2 TRBV11-2 CASSPERGSPNTGELFF
TRBJ1-1 TRBV11-2 CASSTGQRGTEAFF
TRBJ2-6 TRBV5-6 CASSAVGTGVSGANVLTF
TRBJ1-2 TRBV19 CASRDRGTDGYTF
TRBJ1-1 TRBV30 CAWSGTGGTPEAFF
TRBJ2-1 TRBV15 CATSSEGGAGNEQFF
TRBJ2-7 TRBV6-5 CASSYRQGQSYEQYF
TRBJ2-7 TRBV19 CASSIVGQGDYEQYF
TRBJ2-7 TRBV6-1 CASSEALAGVYEQYF
TRBJ1-6 TRBV24-1 CATSEGGNNSPLHF
TRBJ1-6 TRBV7-2 CASSITGDVVSPLHF
TRBJ2-1 TRBV28 CASSLSGVDNEQFF
TRBJ2-5 TRBV6-5 CASSTGPRETQYF
TRBJ1-6 TRBV12-3/TRBV12-4 CATRRGYNSPLHF
TRBJ2-7 TRBV6-2/TRBV6-3 CASSYQGLREQYF
TRBJ1-1 TRBV7-2 CASSLESQRLNTEAFF
TRBJ1-3 TRBV7-9 CASRLGPGSGGHTIYF
TRBJ2-5 TRBV7-2 CASSLSWDYRETQYF
TRBJ2-7 TRBV10-3 CAISEWTSGSSYEQYF
TRBJ1-4 TRBV5-1 CASSLTGGIEKLFF
TRBJ2-7 TRBV4-1 CASSQEQGEQYF
TRBJ1-5 TRBV5-4 CASSRRGDNQPQHF
TRBJ1-5 TRBV24-1 CATSDSIRTITGTENQPQHF
TRBJ2-5 TRBV4-1 CASSQDSPGRETQYF
TRBJ2-7 TRBV6-2/TRBV6-3 CASSYRAGSYEQYF
TRBJ2-2 TRBV2 CASSVKTGGTGELFF
TRBJ1-1 TRBV29-1 CSVEEGQGAIEAFF
TRBJ2-7 TRBV9 CASSSSSGGGAHEQYF
TRBJ1-2 TRBV25-1 CASSVGSRGYTF
TRBJ1-2 TRBV5-1 CASSLGQGPITF
TRBJ2-5 TRBV3-1/TRBV3-2 CASSMRLAGGPGETQYF
TRBJ1-3 TRBV10-3 CAISSQGLTGNTIYF
TRBJ1-2 TRBV5-4 CASSNPGALYGYTF
TRBJ2-1 TRBV12-5 CASGFQGGAGNSYNEQFF
TRBJ2-3 TRBV5-1 CASSLAGTSTDTQYF